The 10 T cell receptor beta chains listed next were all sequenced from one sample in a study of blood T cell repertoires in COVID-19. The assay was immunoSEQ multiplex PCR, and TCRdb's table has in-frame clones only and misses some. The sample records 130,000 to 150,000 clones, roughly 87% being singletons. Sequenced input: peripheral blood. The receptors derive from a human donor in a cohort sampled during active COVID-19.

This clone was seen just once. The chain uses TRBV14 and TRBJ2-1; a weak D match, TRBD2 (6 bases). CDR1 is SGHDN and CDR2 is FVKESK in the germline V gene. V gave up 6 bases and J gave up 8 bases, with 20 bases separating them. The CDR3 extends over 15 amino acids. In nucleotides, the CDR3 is TGTGCCAGCAGTCCTGCTAGCGCCAAGCCCGATGAGCAGTTCTTC. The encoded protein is CASSPASAKPDEQFF.

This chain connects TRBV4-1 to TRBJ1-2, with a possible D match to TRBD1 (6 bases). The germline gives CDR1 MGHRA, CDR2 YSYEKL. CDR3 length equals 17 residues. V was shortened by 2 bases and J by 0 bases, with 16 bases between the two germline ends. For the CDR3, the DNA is TGCGCCAGCAGCCAACCGCCGGGCAGGGGAGCTAACTATGGCTACACCTTC. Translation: CASSQPPGRGANYGYTF.

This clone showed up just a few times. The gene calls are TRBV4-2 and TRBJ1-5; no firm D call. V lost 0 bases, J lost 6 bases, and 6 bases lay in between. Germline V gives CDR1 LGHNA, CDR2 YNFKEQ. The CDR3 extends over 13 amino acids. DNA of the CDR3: TGTGCCAGCAGCCAAGATGGGAGTCAGCCCCAGCATTTT. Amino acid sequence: CASSQDGSQPQHF.

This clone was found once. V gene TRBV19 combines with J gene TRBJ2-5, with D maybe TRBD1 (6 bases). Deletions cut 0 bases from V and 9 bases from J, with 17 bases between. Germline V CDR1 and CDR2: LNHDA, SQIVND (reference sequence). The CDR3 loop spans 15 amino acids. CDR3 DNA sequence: TGTGCCAGTAGTATAGATAACGCAGGGTCAGGGGCCCAGTACTTC. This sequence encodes CASSIDNAGSGAQYF.

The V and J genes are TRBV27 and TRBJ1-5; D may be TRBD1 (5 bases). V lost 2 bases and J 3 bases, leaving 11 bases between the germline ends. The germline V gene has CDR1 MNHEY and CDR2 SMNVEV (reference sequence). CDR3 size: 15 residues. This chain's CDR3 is CASSLPSGPNQPQHF. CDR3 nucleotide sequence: TGTGCCAGCAGTTTACCCTCAGGGCCCAATCAGCCCCAGCATTTT.

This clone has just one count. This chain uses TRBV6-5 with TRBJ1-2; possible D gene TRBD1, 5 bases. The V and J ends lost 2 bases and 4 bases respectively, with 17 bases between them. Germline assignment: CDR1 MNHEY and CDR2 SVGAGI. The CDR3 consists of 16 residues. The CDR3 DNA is TGTGCCAGCAGTTACGGAACTCATCAGGGATCCTATGGCTACACCTTC. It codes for CASSYGTHQGSYGYTF.

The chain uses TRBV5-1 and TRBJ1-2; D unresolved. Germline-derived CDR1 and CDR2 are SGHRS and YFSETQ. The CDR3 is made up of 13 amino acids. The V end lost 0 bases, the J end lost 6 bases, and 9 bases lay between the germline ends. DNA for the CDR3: TGCGCCAGCAGCTTGGGAACAGTTAATGGCTACACCTTC. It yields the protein CASSLGTVNGYTF.

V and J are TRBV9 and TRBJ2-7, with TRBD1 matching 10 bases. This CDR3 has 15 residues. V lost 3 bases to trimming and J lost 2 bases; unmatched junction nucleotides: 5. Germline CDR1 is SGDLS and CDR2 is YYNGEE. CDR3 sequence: CASSARTGGTYEQYF. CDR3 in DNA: TGTGCCAGCAGCGCGAGGACAGGGGGGACCTACGAGCAGTACTTC.

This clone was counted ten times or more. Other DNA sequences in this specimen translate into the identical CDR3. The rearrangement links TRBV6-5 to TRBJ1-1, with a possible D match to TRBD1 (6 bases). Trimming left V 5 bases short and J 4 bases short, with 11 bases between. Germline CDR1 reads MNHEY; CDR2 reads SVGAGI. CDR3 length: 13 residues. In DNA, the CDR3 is TGTGCCAGCAGTCTACACAGGGCCACTGAAGCTTTCTTT. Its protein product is CASSLHRATEAFF.

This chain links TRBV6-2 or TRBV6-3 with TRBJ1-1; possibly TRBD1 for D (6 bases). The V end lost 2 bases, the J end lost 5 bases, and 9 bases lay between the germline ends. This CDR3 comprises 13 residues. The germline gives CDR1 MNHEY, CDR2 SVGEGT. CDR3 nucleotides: TGTGCCAGCAGTTACCGGACAGATACTGAAGCTTTCTTT. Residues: CASSYRTDTEAFF.